The clone carrying this T cell receptor beta chain was observed many times. Its antigen is not known. The junction differs from germline at one of its ends, possibly a read error. This entry is derived from a study of CD8 T cells in ankylosing spondylitis. Study-wide results and caveats: Previous work reported some of these motif variants in the synovial fluid and blood of reactive arthritis.

TCRdb itself ran the 5' RACE reads through MiXCR, one entry per CDR3 protein. This repertoire shows approximately 130,000 distinct CDR3 sequences, around 10% found once; its top ten account for around 4.1%. Per germline, CDR1 SGHRS and CDR2 YFSETQ. The CDR3 is 15 residues long. The chain carries TRBV5-1 and TRBJ2-3, with 9 bases that match TRBD2. The specimen was blood, either unsorted or a sorted T cell fraction (not recorded which). This receptor was identified in a female donor with ankylosing spondylitis or in good health (not recorded which). The CDR3 is CASRLGTSSRDTQYF. The DNA of the CDR3 is TGCGCCAGCAGATTGGGGACTAGCTCCCGAGATACGCAGTATTTT.